The clone carrying this T cell receptor beta chain was recorded once. Its target is unknown. The sample originates from a study of cytomegalovirus exposure and HLA in healthy donors. General observations from the study: Three chains linked to CMV were shown in vitro to be specific for CMV antigens. Researchers catalogued approximately 170 TCR beta chains as cytomegalovirus-associated. Reported results showed that the classifier diagnosed cytomegalovirus status with high specificity and sensitivity.

With 4 bases clipped from V and 6 bases from J, the junction kept 5 bases outside the gene matches. CDR3 length equals 15 residues. The germline gives CDR1 LNHDA, CDR2 SQIVND (reference sequence). The repertoire was sequenced with immunoSEQ multiplex PCR; TCRdb's copy has only in-frame clones and lacks some. The sample records fewer than 200,000 clones, about 90% being singletons. The donors formed part of the roughly 110-subject validation cohort, distinct from the roughly 640-subject first cohort. Sample: PBMCs. The receptor was derived from a woman younger than 35 in good health and CMV-seropositive. V is TRBV19 and J is TRBJ2-3; 12 nucleotides align to TRBD2. This CDR3 is CASSTLAGGYDTQYF. CDR3 DNA: TGTGCCAGTAGTACACTAGCGGGGGGATATGATACGCAGTATTTT. Full variable domain (outside the CDR3, taken from reference TRBV19 and TRBJ2-3): DGGITQSPKYLFRKEGQNVTLSCEQNLNHDAMYWYRQDPGQGLRLIYYSQIVNDFQKGDIAEGYSVSREKKESFPLTVTSAQKNPTAFYLCASSTLAGGYDTQYFGPGTRLTVL.